This TCR beta chain was found in a study of blood T cell repertoires in COVID-19. About the research overall: Acute and convalescent COVID-19 samples came from the United States, Italy and Spain.

The length of the CDR3 is 11 residues. V was cut by 8 bases and J by 8 bases, with 12 bases left in between. CDR1 is LGHDT and CDR2 is YNNKEL in the germline V gene (reference sequence). The table came from immunoSEQ multiplex PCR; TCRdb's copy has only in-frame clones and leaves some out. This sample yields around 450,000 clones, of which roughly 87% are seen a single time; around 0.7% belongs to the top ten. The sequencing input was PBMCs or T cells enriched from blood (not recorded which). The chain carries TRBV3-1 (or the pseudogene TRBV3-2) and TRBJ1-2; D not certain. The receptor was derived from a woman younger than 30 who had recovered from COVID-19. The CDR3 reads CASGSAVGYTF. Here the CDR3 DNA reads TGTGCCAGCGGGTCGGCGGTAGGCTACACCTTC.